The 4 T cell receptor beta chains reported below all come from one sample, sequenced in a study of post-analysis software for immune sequencing data. cDNA libraries for TCR beta contained unique molecular identifiers. TCRdb reprocessed the PCR reads via MiXCR and lists one record per CDR3 protein. The sample shows around 150,000 distinct CDR3 sequences, approximately 35% of them seen only once. The starting material was blood, obtained after autologous hematopoietic stem cell transplantation. The receptors were gathered from a girl between 10 and 17 years old with multiple sclerosis.

This clonotype has more than one count but fewer than ten. The chain joins TRBV6-2 or TRBV6-3 to TRBJ2-4, with TRBD2 identical over 15 bases. This CDR3 is 18 amino acids long. Germline V gene data show CDR1 as MNHEY and CDR2 as SVGEGT. V was pared by 2 bases and J by 3 bases, with 5 bases of the junction left unmatched. This CDR3 is CASSYQGLAGGSKNIQYF. The CDR3 DNA follows: TGTGCCAGCAGTTACCAGGGACTAGCGGGAGGCAGCAAAAACATTCAGTACTTC.

This clonotype has ten or more counts. The chain joins TRBV9 to TRBJ1-2; the D is unclear. CDR3 size: 15 residues. Germline values: CDR1 SGDLS, CDR2 YYNGEE. Trimming cost V 3 bases and J 8 bases, with 20 bases left between them. CDR3 DNA sequence: TGTGCCAGCAGCGCCGCCGGGGTCTTCGGGGAGGGCTACACCTTC. This codes for CASSAAGVFGEGYTF.

This rearrangement joins TRBV7-6 to TRBJ2-4; 7 nucleotides align to TRBD2. The end of the DNA is better explained by TRBJ2-5, so the J call may be wrong. This CDR3 is 16 amino acids long. Germline loops: CDR1 SGHVS, CDR2 FNYEAQ. The CDR3 region is CASSAASGGVRETQYF. In nucleotides, the CDR3 is TGTGCCAGCAGCGCGGCTAGCGGAGGGGTTCGGGAGACCCAGTACTTC.

This clonotype was observed a few times. The V call is TRBV12-3 or TRBV12-4, the J call TRBJ2-1; D is possibly TRBD1 (6 bases). The CDR3 runs to 14 residues. V was pared by 4 bases and J by 5 bases, with 12 bases between. In DNA form, the CDR3 reads TGTGCCAGCAGTTGGGGGCTACCAGACAATGAGCAGTTCTTC. Amino acids: CASSWGLPDNEQFF.